The rows below give T cell receptor beta chains drawn from one sample of a study of regulatory T cells in long-lasting Graves disease. TCRdb called the multiplex PCR reads again in MiXCR, with one record for every CDR3 protein. The sample yields around 480,000 distinct CDR3 sequences, around 16% seen once. The same data also went into a second study, on T cells in Graves' hyperthyroidism and ophthalmopathy.

Sample: peripheral blood mononuclear cells (PBMCs), taken at new diagnosis, from a patient treated with antithyroid drugs. These receptors were collected from a man aged 35 to 55 with Graves disease. Both conserved end residues are part of each CDR3. The D gene is left open where the match is weak. Expanded clones get a size class; other rows say once, few or many, or leave the size out.

>TRBV6-1|.|TRBJ1-5|.
TGTGCCAGCAGTGAACTGGCAGGCGGTTGGTCCCAGCATTTT
CASSELAGGWSQHF
>TRBV7-2|.|TRBJ2-5|many
TGTGCCAGCAGCTTACGAGTAGCGAACGAAGAGACCCAGTACTTC
CASSLRVANEETQYF
>TRBV24-1|.|TRBJ2-7|many
TGTGCCACCAGCACAGCGACTTCAGCCTACGAGCAGTACTTC
CATSTATSAYEQYF
>TRBV5-1|.|TRBJ2-3|many
TGCGCCAGCAGCAAACAGGGTGCTACAGATACGCAGTATTTT
CASSKQGATDTQYF
>TRBV6-2/TRBV6-3|.|TRBJ2-2|.
TGTGCCAGCGAATGGGTGGGATCCACCGGGGAGCTGTTTTTT
CASEWVGSTGELFF
>TRBV4-1|.|TRBJ1-2|few
TGCGCCAGCAGCCAGGACCGCGTTGACTATGGCTACACCTTC
CASSQDRVDYGYTF
>TRBV15|.|TRBJ1-4|.
TGTGCCACCAGCAGAGACCGGACAGCTACTAATGAAAAACTGTTTTTT
CATSRDRTATNEKLFF
>TRBV19|.|TRBJ1-1|.
TGTGCCAGTAGTCTGAACCGAGATGTTTCAGCTTTCTTT
CASSLNRDVSAFF
>TRBV10-3|.|TRBJ1-4|few
TGTGCCAGCCGGTCGCAGGGGAATGGTGAAAAACTGTTTTTT
CASRSQGNGEKLFF
>TRBV12-5|.|TRBJ1-2|many
TGTGCTAGTGGTTTGCCCGGATCTAACTATGGCTACACCTTC
CASGLPGSNYGYTF
>TRBV20-1|TRBD1|TRBJ2-7|few
TGCAGTGCCCGTGGAGACAGGGACTACGAGCAGTACTTC
CSARGDRDYEQYF
>TRBV3-1|TRBD1|TRBJ1-2|.
TGTGCCAGCAGCCTAAACAGGGGAGGTTCGTATGGCTACACCTTC
CASSLNRGGSYGYTF
>TRBV19|.|TRBJ2-5|.
TGTGCCAGTAGTATAGCGGGTTACCAAGAGACCCAGTACTTC
CASSIAGYQETQYF
>TRBV12-3/TRBV12-4|.|TRBJ1-2|many
TGTGCCAGCAATTACAGGGTTGACTATGGCTACACCTTC
CASNYRVDYGYTF
>TRBV27|.|TRBJ1-2|.
TGTGCCAGCAGTTTAAACTCTTACTATGGCTACACCTTC
CASSLNSYYGYTF
>TRBV4-2|.|TRBJ1-6|.
TGTGCCAGCAGCCCAGTAGGGGGGAATTCACCCCTCCACTTT
CASSPVGGNSPLHF
>TRBV6-2/TRBV6-3|TRBD2|TRBJ2-7|few
TGTGCCAGCAGTGAACTCCCGGGACTAGCCTACGAGCAGTACTTC
CASSELPGLAYEQYF
>TRBV7-8|TRBD1|TRBJ2-5|many
TGTGCCAGCACCCTCAGGGACAGAAAAGAGACCCAGTACTTC
CASTLRDRKETQYF
>TRBV29-1|.|TRBJ2-2|once
TGCAGCGTCCCCCTTTTACAGGGAGGTAACACCGGGGAGCTGTTTTTT
CSVPLLQGGNTGELFF
>TRBV28|.|TRBJ1-2|few
TGTGCCAGCAGTACCCTTGAGGGGGGTAGCTATGGCTACACCTTC
CASSTLEGGSYGYTF
>TRBV10-3|.|TRBJ2-3|many
TGTGCCATCAGTGATAGCGCCACTAGCACAGATACGCAGTATTTT
CAISDSATSTDTQYF